Sequencing of this T cell receptor beta chain was carried out in a study of T-cell reconstitution after alpha-beta-depleted transplantation in children. Study-wide results and limits: Where some patients showed high TCRbeta diversity at day 60, it came from recipient T cells and thymic progenitors that had survived. The authors attributed T-cell counts and diversity one year after transplant mostly to newly produced T cells. About two months after transplant, alpha-beta T cells reportedly came from several hundred expanded graft clones.

Germline assignment: CDR1 SGDLS and CDR2 YYNGEE. The V end was cut by 3 bases, the J end by 6 bases, with 16 bases between. The CDR3 loop spans 15 amino acids. As for this clonotype: Its antigen is not identified.

This sample's TCRbeta library carried unique molecular identifier barcodes. TCRdb redid the calling of the PCR reads with MiXCR, one entry per CDR3 protein. The profile covers around 450,000 distinct CDR3 sequences, with around 16% appearing a single time and under 30% taken by the ten largest. V gene TRBV9 combines with J gene TRBJ2-1; D is perhaps TRBD2 (7 bases). This receptor was obtained from a boy less than two years old who had a stem cell transplant for Wiskott-Aldrich syndrome, so the T cells may come from the graft donor. The specimen comprised PBMCs, mostly from graft donor cells, sampled 360 days after TCRalphabeta/CD19-depleted stem cell transplant. The DNA for the CDR3 is TGTGCCAGCAGCGCAGCCAAGGGGGGGGCCAATGAGCAGTTCTTC. It encodes CASSAAKGGANEQFF. Full variable domain (missing parts from reference TRBV9 and TRBJ2-1): DSGVTQTPKHLITATGQRVTLRCSPRSGDLSVYWYQQSLDQGLQFLIQYYNGEERAKGNILERFSAQQFPDLHSELNLSSLELGDSALYFCASSAAKGGANEQFFGPGTRLTVL.